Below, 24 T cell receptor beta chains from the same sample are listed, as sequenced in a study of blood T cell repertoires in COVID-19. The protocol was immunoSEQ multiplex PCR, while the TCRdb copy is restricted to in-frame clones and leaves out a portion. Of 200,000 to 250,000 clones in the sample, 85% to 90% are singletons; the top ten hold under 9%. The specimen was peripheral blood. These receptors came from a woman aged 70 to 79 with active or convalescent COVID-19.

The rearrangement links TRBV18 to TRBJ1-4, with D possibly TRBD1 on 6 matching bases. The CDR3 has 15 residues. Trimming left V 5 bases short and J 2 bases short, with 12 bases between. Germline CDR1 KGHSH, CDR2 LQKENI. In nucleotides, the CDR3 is TGTGCCAGCTCAACGTACAGGGAGACTAATGAAAAACTGTTTTTT. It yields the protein CASSTYRETNEKLFF.

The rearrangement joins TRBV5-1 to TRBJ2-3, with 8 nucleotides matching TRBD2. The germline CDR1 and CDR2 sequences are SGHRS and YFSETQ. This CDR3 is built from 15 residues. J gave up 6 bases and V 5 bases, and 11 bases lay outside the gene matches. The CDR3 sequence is CASRAPGLGPDTQYF. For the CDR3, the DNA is TGCGCCAGCAGGGCCCCGGGACTAGGACCGGATACGCAGTATTTT.

In DNA form, the CDR3 reads TGTGCCAGCAGCTTTTCCTCCGGTGGAGCAGCTTTCTTT. It is translated as CASSFSSGGAAFF. The chain recombines TRBV5-5 with TRBJ1-1, with D uncertain. CDR1 and CDR2 (germline): SGHKS, YYEKEE (reference sequence). The CDR3 spans 13 residues. The V and J ends lost 2 bases and 10 bases respectively, with 15 bases between them.

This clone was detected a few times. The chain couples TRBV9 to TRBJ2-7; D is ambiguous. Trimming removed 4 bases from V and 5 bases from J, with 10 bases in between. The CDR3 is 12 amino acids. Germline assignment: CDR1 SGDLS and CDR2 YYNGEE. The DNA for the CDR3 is TGTGCCAGCAGCACCCCCAACAACGAGCAGTACTTC. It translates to CASSTPNNEQYF.

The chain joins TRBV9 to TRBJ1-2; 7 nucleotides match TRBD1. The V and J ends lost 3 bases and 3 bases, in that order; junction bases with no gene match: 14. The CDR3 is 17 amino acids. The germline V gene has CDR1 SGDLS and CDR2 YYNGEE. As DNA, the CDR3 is TGTGCCAGCAGCGCCCGGACAGGCATACCGCTGGACTATGGCTACACCTTC. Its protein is CASSARTGIPLDYGYTF.

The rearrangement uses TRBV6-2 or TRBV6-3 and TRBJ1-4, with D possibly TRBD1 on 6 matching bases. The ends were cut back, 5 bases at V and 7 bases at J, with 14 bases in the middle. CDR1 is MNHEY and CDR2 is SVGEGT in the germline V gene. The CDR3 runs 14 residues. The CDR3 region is CASSQQGKGEKLFF. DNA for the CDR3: TGTGCCAGCAGTCAGCAGGGGAAGGGTGAAAAACTGTTTTTT.

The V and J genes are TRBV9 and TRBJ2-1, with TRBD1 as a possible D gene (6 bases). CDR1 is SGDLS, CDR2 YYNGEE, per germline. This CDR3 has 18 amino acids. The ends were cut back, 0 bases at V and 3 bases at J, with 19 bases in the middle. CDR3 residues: CASSVATPTGMLYNEQFF. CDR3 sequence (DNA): TGTGCCAGCAGCGTAGCTACCCCTACAGGGATGCTCTACAATGAGCAGTTCTTC.

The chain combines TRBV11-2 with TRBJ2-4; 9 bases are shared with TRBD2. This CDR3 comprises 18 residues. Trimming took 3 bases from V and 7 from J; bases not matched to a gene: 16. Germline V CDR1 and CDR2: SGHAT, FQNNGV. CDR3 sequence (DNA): TGTGCCAGCAGCTTGGCCTTCGAATTGCGGGGGGGCCGGAACATTCAGTACTTC. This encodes CASSLAFELRGGRNIQYF.

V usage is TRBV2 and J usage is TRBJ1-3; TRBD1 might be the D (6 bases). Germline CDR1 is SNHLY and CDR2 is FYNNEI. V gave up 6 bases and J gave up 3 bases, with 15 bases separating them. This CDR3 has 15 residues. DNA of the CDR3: TGTGCCAGCAGACCCGCCAGGGGCAGTGGAAACACCATATATTTT. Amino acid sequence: CASRPARGSGNTIYF.

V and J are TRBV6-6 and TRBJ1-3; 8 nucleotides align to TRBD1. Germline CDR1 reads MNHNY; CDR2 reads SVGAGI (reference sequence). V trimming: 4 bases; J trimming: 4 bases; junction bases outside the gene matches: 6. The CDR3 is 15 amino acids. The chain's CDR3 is CASSSTGQGGNTIYF. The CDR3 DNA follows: TGTGCCAGCAGTTCCACTGGACAGGGAGGAAACACCATATATTTT.

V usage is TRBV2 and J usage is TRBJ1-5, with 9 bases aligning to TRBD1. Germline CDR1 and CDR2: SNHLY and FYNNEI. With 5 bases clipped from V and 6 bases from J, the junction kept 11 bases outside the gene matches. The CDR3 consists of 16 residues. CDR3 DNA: TGTGCCAGCAGTCGAATCGGGACAGGGACGGGTCAGCCCCAGCATTTT. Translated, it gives CASSRIGTGTGQPQHF.

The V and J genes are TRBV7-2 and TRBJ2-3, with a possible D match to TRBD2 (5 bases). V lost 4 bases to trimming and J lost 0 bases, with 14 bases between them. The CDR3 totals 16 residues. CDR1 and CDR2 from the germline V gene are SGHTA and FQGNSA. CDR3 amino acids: CASSSRGRASTDTQYF. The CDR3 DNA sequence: TGTGCCAGCAGCTCGCGAGGGCGGGCTAGCACAGATACGCAGTATTTT.

CDR3 residues: CASSQGRDTTDTQYF. For the CDR3, the DNA is TGCGCCAGCAGCCAAGGACGGGATACCACAGATACGCAGTATTTT. The genes are TRBV4-3 and TRBJ2-3, with D tentatively TRBD2 (5 bases). From germline, CDR1 is LGHNA and CDR2 YSLEER. The CDR3 has 15 residues. Between the trimmed V and J ends, which lost 1 base and 2 bases, there was a span of 10 bases.

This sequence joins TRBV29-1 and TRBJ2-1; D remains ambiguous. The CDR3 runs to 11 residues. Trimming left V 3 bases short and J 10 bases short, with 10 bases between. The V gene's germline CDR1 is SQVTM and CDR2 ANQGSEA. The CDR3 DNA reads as TGCAGCGTTGACTTATTCGGGGAGCAGTTCTTC. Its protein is CSVDLFGEQFF.

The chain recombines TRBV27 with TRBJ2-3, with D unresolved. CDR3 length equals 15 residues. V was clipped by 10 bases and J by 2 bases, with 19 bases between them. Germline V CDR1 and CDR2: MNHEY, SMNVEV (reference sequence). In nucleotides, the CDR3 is TGTGCCACCAAAGAGGAGAAGTATTTCACAGATACGCAGTATTTT. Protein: CATKEEKYFTDTQYF.

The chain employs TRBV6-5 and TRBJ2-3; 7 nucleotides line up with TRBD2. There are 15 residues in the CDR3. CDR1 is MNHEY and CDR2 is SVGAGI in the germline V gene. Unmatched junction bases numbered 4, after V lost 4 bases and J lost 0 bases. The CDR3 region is CASSFDGGSTDTQYF. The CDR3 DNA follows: TGTGCCAGCAGTTTCGACGGGGGGAGCACAGATACGCAGTATTTT.

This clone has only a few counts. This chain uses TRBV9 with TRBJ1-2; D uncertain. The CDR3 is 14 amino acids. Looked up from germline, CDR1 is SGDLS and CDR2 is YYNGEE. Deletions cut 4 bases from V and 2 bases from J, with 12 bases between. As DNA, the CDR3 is TGTGCCAGCAGCCCACCGGGGTCCAACTATGGCTACACCTTC. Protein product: CASSPPGSNYGYTF.

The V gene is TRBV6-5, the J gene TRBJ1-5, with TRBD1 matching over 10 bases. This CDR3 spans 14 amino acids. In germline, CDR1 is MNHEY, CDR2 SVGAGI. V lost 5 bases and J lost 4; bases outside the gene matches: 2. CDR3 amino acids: CASSRDRGNQPQHF. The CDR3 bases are TGTGCCAGCAGTAGGGACAGGGGAAATCAGCCCCAGCATTTT.

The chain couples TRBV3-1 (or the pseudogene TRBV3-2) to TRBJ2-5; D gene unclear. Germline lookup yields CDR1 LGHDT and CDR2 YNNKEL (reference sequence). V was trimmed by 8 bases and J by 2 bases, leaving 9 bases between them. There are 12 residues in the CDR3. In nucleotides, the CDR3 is TGTGCCAGCGCTCCAGAACAAGAGACCCAGTACTTC. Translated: CASAPEQETQYF.

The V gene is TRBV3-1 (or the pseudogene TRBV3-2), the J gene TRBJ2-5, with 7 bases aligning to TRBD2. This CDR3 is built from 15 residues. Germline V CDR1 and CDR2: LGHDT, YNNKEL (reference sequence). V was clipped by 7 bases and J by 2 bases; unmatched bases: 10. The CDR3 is CASTLRGERQETQYF. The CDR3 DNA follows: TGTGCCAGCACCCTACGGGGGGAGCGGCAAGAGACCCAGTACTTC.

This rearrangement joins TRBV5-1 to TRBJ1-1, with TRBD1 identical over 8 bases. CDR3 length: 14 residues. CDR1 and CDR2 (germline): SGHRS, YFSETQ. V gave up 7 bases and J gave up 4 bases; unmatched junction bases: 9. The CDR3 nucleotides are TGCGCCAGCGCTAGGGGTACAGGGGGCACTGAAGCTTTCTTT. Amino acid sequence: CASARGTGGTEAFF.

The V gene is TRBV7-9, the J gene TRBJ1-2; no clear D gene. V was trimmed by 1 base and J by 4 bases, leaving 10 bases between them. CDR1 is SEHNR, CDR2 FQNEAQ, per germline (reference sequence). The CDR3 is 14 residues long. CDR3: CASSLGEAFYGYTF. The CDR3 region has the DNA TGTGCCAGCAGCTTAGGGGAGGCCTTCTATGGCTACACCTTC.

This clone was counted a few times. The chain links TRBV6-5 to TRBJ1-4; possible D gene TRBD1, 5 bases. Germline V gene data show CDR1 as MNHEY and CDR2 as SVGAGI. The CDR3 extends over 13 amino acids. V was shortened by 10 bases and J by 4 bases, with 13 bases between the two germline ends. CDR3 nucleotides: TGTGCCACACGGGACTTCATTAATGAAAAACTGTTTTTT. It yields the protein CATRDFINEKLFF.

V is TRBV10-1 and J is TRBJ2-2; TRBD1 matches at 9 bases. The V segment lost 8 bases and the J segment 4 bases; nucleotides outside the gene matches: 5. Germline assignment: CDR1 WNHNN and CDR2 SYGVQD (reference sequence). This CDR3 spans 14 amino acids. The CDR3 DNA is TGCGCCAGCGGGGGGGGACAGGGCACCGGGGAGCTGTTTTTT. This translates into CASGGGQGTGELFF.